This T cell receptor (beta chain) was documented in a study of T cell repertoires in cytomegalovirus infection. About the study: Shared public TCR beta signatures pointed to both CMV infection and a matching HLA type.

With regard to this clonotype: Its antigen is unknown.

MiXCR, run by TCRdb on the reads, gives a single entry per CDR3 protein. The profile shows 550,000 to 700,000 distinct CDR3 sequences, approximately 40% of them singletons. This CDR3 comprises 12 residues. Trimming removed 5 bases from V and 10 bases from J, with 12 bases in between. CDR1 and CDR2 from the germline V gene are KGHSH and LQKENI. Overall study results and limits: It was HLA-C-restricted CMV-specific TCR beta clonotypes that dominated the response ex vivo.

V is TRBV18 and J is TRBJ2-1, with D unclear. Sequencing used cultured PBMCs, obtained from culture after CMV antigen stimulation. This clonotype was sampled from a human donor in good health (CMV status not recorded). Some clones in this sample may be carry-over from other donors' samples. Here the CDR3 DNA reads TGTGCCAGCTCAACCCTACTGCGGGAGCAGTTCTTC. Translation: CASSTLLREQFF.